One T cell receptor beta chain is described in this entry. The clone's antigen remains unknown. No clone much larger than this one lies a single base away; base qualities are absent. The sample belongs to a study of blood T cell repertoires in COVID-19 (dated by TCRdb to the early 2020s). Notes on the research overall: Samples from collaborators originated in the United States, Italy and Spain and spanned both the acute and convalescent phases of COVID-19. The prospective study material was composed of cDNA or gDNA derived from T cells, B-cell-depleted T cells, or PBMCs. Subjects who had been exposed to COVID-19, were actively infected with it, or had recovered from it provided the deeply sampled blood TCRbeta repertoires that made up the dataset. The repertoires were released in a freely available public database intended as a resource for research on the immune response to SARS-CoV-2. Samples were obtained from the ongoing ImmuneRACE study (first 160 participants) and from 1,254 subjects provided by 6 global collaborators. A de-identified subject ID, COVID-19 status, age in years and sex were almost always included in the sample metadata. Where HLA class I and class II types were available, the types were taken from metadata supplied by the sample provider, not from assay-based typing.

Trimming at the junction amounts to 4 bases on V and 2 bases on J, and the germline ends lie 5 bases apart. The germline V gene gives CDR1 as SQVTM and CDR2 as ANQGSEA. Its CDR3 holds 11 amino acids, cysteine through phenylalanine. The DNA shown is the 33-base CDR3, in frame from base 1. Whole blood was collected in K2EDTA tubes by collaborating institutions according to the institutions' own protocols. For TCRbeta analysis, collaborator samples were shipped as frozen whole blood, as isolated PBMCs, or as DNA extracted from either sample type. Here is what the overall study found, with its caveats: Clinical and demographic metadata were provided uncurated, with the amount varying by source and participant.

TCRbeta CDR3 regions were amplified from genomic DNA using the immunoSEQ Assay, a bias-controlled multiplex PCR. For the original study's pipeline: The number of nucleated cells in each sample was estimated from the amplification of reference gene primers within the assay. Sequence reads were collapsed and filtered to measure the absolute abundance of every unique TCRbeta CDR3 rearrangement. For each sample, productive Simpson clonality was calculated as the square root of Simpson's diversity index across productive rearrangements. As stored in TCRdb, this immuneACCESS dataset retains in-frame rearrangements with V and J assigned. A fraction of the clones does not appear; measured against another copy, unresolved V genes explain less than half of the discrepancy, and the remainder lacks a known reason. The DNA was the basis for D and trimming; V, J and clone size are from that table. The sample table records about 240,000 clones; 70% to 90% of these occur just once. 6.2% of the sample rests with the top ten.

What was sequenced was peripheral blood. This clonotype originated in a man aged 55 to 70 with acute or convalescent COVID-19. The rearrangement joined TRBV29-1 to TRBJ2-5; the D gene is perhaps TRBD1, on 5 matching bases. The DNA sequence is given as TGCAGCGTTGGACAGCAAGAGACCCAGTACTTC. Translation gives CSVGQQETQYF.